The clone carrying this T cell receptor (beta chain) was observed a handful of times. Its antigen is unidentified. This specimen comes from a study of cytomegalovirus exposure and HLA in healthy donors. The germline gives CDR1 DFQATT, CDR2 SNEGSKA (reference sequence). The CDR3 is 11 amino acids. V lost 2 bases and J 8 bases, leaving 7 bases between the germline ends. Both 60 Vbeta primers and 13 Jbeta primers went into the PCR. The repertoire was sequenced with immunoSEQ multiplex PCR; TCRdb's copy has only in-frame clones and lacks some. The table shows 200,000 to 300,000 clones, with roughly 86% occurring only once. Study-level results: Across all donors, roughly uniform sequencing depth was an assumption of the presence/absence analyses. For most TCR beta V segments, an earlier analysis put the productive rate at about 87% or about 30% of the time.

Sequenced material: PBMCs. The TCR was taken from a woman aged 40 to 50 in good health and CMV-seropositive. V is TRBV20-1 and J is TRBJ2-1, with D unresolved. The chain's CDR3 is CSARLEYEQFF. The DNA of the CDR3 is TGCAGTGCTAGATTAGAGTATGAGCAGTTCTTC.